The 9 T cell receptor beta chains presented below share a single source sample, sequenced in a study of blood T cell repertoires in COVID-19. This table comes from immunoSEQ multiplex PCR, and its TCRdb copy is limited to in-frame clones, with some not included. The sample carries approximately 75,000 clones, 82% recorded once. Sequencing input: peripheral blood. Receptor source: a human donor in a cohort sampled during active COVID-19.

This clone was found a few times. The chain recombines TRBV6-6 with TRBJ2-7; D perhaps matches TRBD1 (6 bases). The CDR3 covers 15 residues. Germline CDR1 MNHNY, CDR2 SVGAGI (reference sequence). V lost 8 bases and J lost 1, with 18 bases in between. The DNA for the CDR3 is TGTGCCAGCCACCCCGAAGGGACACTGTCCTACGAGCAGTACTTC. Translation gives CASHPEGTLSYEQYF.

This clone turned up a few times. The gene calls are TRBV2 and TRBJ2-5; 7 nucleotides line up with TRBD1. V lost 4 bases to trimming and J lost 4 bases; unmatched junction nucleotides: 12. The CDR3 is 16 amino acids. The germline V gene has CDR1 SNHLY and CDR2 FYNNEI. Written as DNA, the CDR3 is TGTGCCAGCAGTGCGACAGGGCAAATCAGAGGAGAGACCCAGTACTTC. Protein: CASSATGQIRGETQYF. The complete variable domain, with remaining parts taken from reference TRBV2 and TRBJ2-5, reads EPEVTQTPSHQVTQMGQEVILRCVPISNHLYFYWYRQILGQKVEFLVSFYNNEISEKSEIFDDQFSVERPDGSNFTLKIRSTKLEDSAMYFCASSATGQIRGETQYFGPGTRLLVL.

The chain employs TRBV27 and TRBJ2-7; no firm D call. Germline V gene data show CDR1 as MNHEY and CDR2 as SMNVEV (reference sequence). With 6 bases removed from V and 7 bases from J, the gap between germline ends came to 25 bases. The CDR3 loop spans 16 amino acids. As DNA, the CDR3 is TGTGCCAGCAGCTTCCGCCCAACGTCGGTATTATCGGAGCAGTACTTC. Translation: CASSFRPTSVLSEQYF.

The chain uses TRBV7-9 and TRBJ2-1, with 7 nucleotides matching TRBD1. CDR3 length: 13 amino acids. Trimming at V came to 5 bases and at J to 8 bases, leaving 6 bases not matched to a gene. Germline V gene sequence: CDR1 SEHNR, CDR2 FQNEAQ (reference sequence). The CDR3 coding sequence is TGTGCCAGCAGCCAGACAGGGATTCATGAGCAGTTCTTC. The encoded protein is CASSQTGIHEQFF.

V gene TRBV28 combines with J gene TRBJ2-1; TRBD2 aligns across 9 bases. The germline V gene has CDR1 MDHEN and CDR2 SYDVKM. CDR3 size: 13 residues. Trimming removed 6 bases from V and 8 bases from J; junction bases left unmatched: 5. The CDR3 coding sequence is TGTGCCAGCAGGATTCTAGCGGGGTATGAGCAGTTCTTC. Protein sequence: CASRILAGYEQFF.

This chain uses TRBV9 with TRBJ1-2; D might be TRBD1 (5 bases). The V and J ends lost 0 bases and 4 bases respectively, with 16 bases between them. The CDR3 covers 16 residues. The V gene's germline CDR1 is SGDLS and CDR2 YYNGEE. CDR3 coding DNA: TGTGCCAGCAGCGTAGATCCGGGGGGAAGTAGCTATGGCTACACCTTC. Protein sequence: CASSVDPGGSSYGYTF.

This clone has just one count. The CDR3 bases are TGTGCCAGCAGTTTCGGGATCTATGGCTACACCTTC. It yields the protein CASSFGIYGYTF. V gene TRBV25-1 combines with J gene TRBJ1-2; D is unclear. V shed 5 bases and J shed 4 bases, with 8 bases lying between them. CDR3 length: 12 residues. Germline CDR1 reads MGHDK; CDR2 reads SYGVNS.

This chain uses TRBV19 with TRBJ2-5; D may be TRBD1 (5 bases). The V end lost 4 bases, the J end lost 0 bases, and 9 bases lay between the germline ends. The CDR3 consists of 14 residues. Germline CDR1 reads LNHDA; CDR2 reads SQIVND (reference sequence). For the CDR3, the DNA is TGTGCCAGTAGTAAAAGACAGAACCAAGAGACCCAGTACTTC. Its protein is CASSKRQNQETQYF. Full variable domain (remainder filled in from reference TRBV19 and TRBJ2-5): DGGITQSPKYLFRKEGQNVTLSCEQNLNHDAMYWYRQDPGQGLRLIYYSQIVNDFQKGDIAEGYSVSREKKESFPLTVTSAQKNPTAFYLCASSKRQNQETQYFGPGTRLLVL.

J is TRBJ2-7 and V is TRBV20-1; tentative D call: TRBD1 (5 bases). The germline V gene encodes CDR1 DFQATT and CDR2 SNEGSKA (reference sequence). This CDR3 spans 11 amino acids. This CDR3 is CSLDRSYEQYF. CDR3 nucleotide sequence: TGCAGCTTAGACAGATCCTACGAGCAGTACTTC.